The rows below give T cell receptor beta chains drawn from one sample of a study of blood T cell repertoires in COVID-19. Profiled with immunoSEQ multiplex PCR; TCRdb holds only in-frame clones, not every one. Found here are around 160,000 clones, roughly nine tenths of them singletons; the top ten hold roughly 0.99%. Sequences were obtained from peripheral blood. Receptors were obtained from a man aged 18 to 35 with acute or convalescent COVID-19. Both conserved end residues are part of each CDR3. D genes are given only for firm matches. Rows may omit the clone size; those that give it use once, few, many or a size class.

clone size: -
D gene: TRBD1
V gene: TRBV6-4
J gene: TRBJ2-2
CDR3 DNA: TGTGCCAGCAGTGAAGCAGGGGGCGGCGGGGAGCTGTTTTTT
CDR3 protein: CASSEAGGGGELFF

clone size: -
D gene: -
V gene: TRBV9
J gene: TRBJ1-4
CDR3 DNA: TGTGCCAGCAGCCTAAGCGGGGGCGGGACTAATGAAAAACTGTTTTTT
CDR3 protein: CASSLSGGGTNEKLFF

clone size: -
D gene: TRBD1
V gene: TRBV29-1
J gene: TRBJ1-1
CDR3 DNA: TGCAGCGTCGCGACAGGGCTGAGCACTGAAGCTTTCTTT
CDR3 protein: CSVATGLSTEAFF

clone size: once
D gene: TRBD2
V gene: TRBV6-5
J gene: TRBJ2-1
CDR3 DNA: TGTGCCAGCAGAACGACTAGCGGAAGCAATGAGCAGTTCTTC
CDR3 protein: CASRTTSGSNEQFF

clone size: -
D gene: TRBD1
V gene: TRBV9
J gene: TRBJ2-7
CDR3 DNA: TGTGCCAGCAGCGAGGCCGGGACAGGCACCTACGAGCAGTACTTC
CDR3 protein: CASSEAGTGTYEQYF

clone size: -
D gene: -
V gene: TRBV7-9
J gene: TRBJ2-7
CDR3 DNA: TGTGCCAGCAGCTTATTGGGGACACCCCGACCACACGAGCAGTACTTC
CDR3 protein: CASSLLGTPRPHEQYF

clone size: -
D gene: TRBD1
V gene: TRBV5-6
J gene: TRBJ2-1
CDR3 DNA: TGTGCCAGCAGCTGGGGACAGGGAAAGAATGAGCAGTTCTTC
CDR3 protein: CASSWGQGKNEQFF

clone size: -
D gene: -
V gene: TRBV12-5
J gene: TRBJ2-5
CDR3 DNA: TGTGCTAGTGGTTTGGTACGCGGGGGCGTGGAAGAGACCCAGTACTTC
CDR3 protein: CASGLVRGGVEETQYF

clone size: -
D gene: -
V gene: TRBV3-1/TRBV3-2
J gene: TRBJ1-3
CDR3 DNA: TGTGCCAGCAGCCAAGCCGCTCAACTCTCTGGAAACACCATATATTTT
CDR3 protein: CASSQAAQLSGNTIYF

clone size: -
D gene: -
V gene: TRBV30
J gene: TRBJ1-1
CDR3 DNA: TGTGCCTATTGGGCGGGTCTAGCTGAAGCTTTCTTT
CDR3 protein: CAYWAGLAEAFF

clone size: -
D gene: TRBD2
V gene: TRBV5-1
J gene: TRBJ2-7
CDR3 DNA: TGCGCCAGCAGCTTGGGGACTAGCGGCCGCTACGAGCAGTACTTC
CDR3 protein: CASSLGTSGRYEQYF

clone size: -
D gene: TRBD1
V gene: TRBV6-5
J gene: TRBJ1-2
CDR3 DNA: TGTGCCAGCAGTTACGGGACAGGGTTAGACTATGGCTACACCTTC
CDR3 protein: CASSYGTGLDYGYTF

clone size: -
D gene: -
V gene: TRBV14
J gene: TRBJ2-1
CDR3 DNA: TGTGCCAGCAGCCAAGGAAACAGGCTTGAGTTCTTC
CDR3 protein: CASSQGNRLEFF

clone size: -
D gene: TRBD1
V gene: TRBV7-9
J gene: TRBJ1-5
CDR3 DNA: TGTGCCAGCAGCTTAGCAGGGGGCGCGTCTCAGCCCCAGCATTTT
CDR3 protein: CASSLAGGASQPQHF

clone size: -
D gene: -
V gene: TRBV4-1
J gene: TRBJ1-3
CDR3 DNA: TGCGCCAGCAGCCAAGATGAGGTGGCAGGGTCGACTGGAAACACCATATATTTT
CDR3 protein: CASSQDEVAGSTGNTIYF

clone size: -
D gene: TRBD1
V gene: TRBV3-1/TRBV3-2
J gene: TRBJ2-4
CDR3 DNA: TGTGCCAGCAGCCAAGTTACAGGGGCTTCCAAAAACATTCAGTACTTC
CDR3 protein: CASSQVTGASKNIQYF

clone size: -
D gene: -
V gene: TRBV10-1
J gene: TRBJ1-1
CDR3 DNA: TGCGCCAGCAGTGAGGCAGGGGCGACGGCTGAAGCTTTCTTT
CDR3 protein: CASSEAGATAEAFF

clone size: -
D gene: TRBD1
V gene: TRBV5-1
J gene: TRBJ1-4
CDR3 DNA: TGCGCCAGCAGCTTGGCGGGACAGGGTCATGAAAAACTGTTTTTT
CDR3 protein: CASSLAGQGHEKLFF

clone size: -
D gene: TRBD1
V gene: TRBV12-3/TRBV12-4
J gene: TRBJ2-1
CDR3 DNA: TGTGCCAGCAGATGGACAGGGAATGAGCAGTTCTTC
CDR3 protein: CASRWTGNEQFF

clone size: -
D gene: TRBD1
V gene: TRBV19
J gene: TRBJ1-2
CDR3 DNA: TGTGCCAGTAGCCCGGGACAGGGGAACTATGGCTACACCTTC
CDR3 protein: CASSPGQGNYGYTF

clone size: -
D gene: -
V gene: TRBV7-9
J gene: TRBJ1-5
CDR3 DNA: TGTGCCAGCAGCTTAGACATTCAGCCCCAGCATTTT
CDR3 protein: CASSLDIQPQHF

clone size: -
D gene: TRBD1
V gene: TRBV7-9
J gene: TRBJ1-4
CDR3 DNA: TGTGCCAGCAGACACGGAGGGGGCGGAGAAAAACTGTTTTTT
CDR3 protein: CASRHGGGGEKLFF

clone size: -
D gene: -
V gene: TRBV7-2
J gene: TRBJ2-3
CDR3 DNA: TGTGCCAGCAGCTTAGCGGGCCTAGCTAGCACAGATACGCAGTATTTT
CDR3 protein: CASSLAGLASTDTQYF

clone size: -
D gene: TRBD1
V gene: TRBV9
J gene: TRBJ1-1
CDR3 DNA: TGTGCCAGCAGCGTAAGGGGGCACGCTGAAGCTTTCTTT
CDR3 protein: CASSVRGHAEAFF